This TCR beta chain was captured in a study of blood T cell repertoires in COVID-19. The CDR3 contains 14 residues. Germline CDR1 is WSHSY and CDR2 is SAAADI. With V trimmed by 6 bases and J by 6 bases, 5 bases remained unmatched. Enrolled through a virtual design, the participants were between about 18 and 100 years of age and came from 24 US areas. Original processing notes: Estimation of nucleated cell counts relied on the amplification of reference gene primers. The protocol was immunoSEQ multiplex PCR, while the TCRdb copy is restricted to in-frame clones and leaves out a portion. V and J calls and clone size are given by that table; D and trimming were obtained from the DNA. This sample yields 130,000 or so clones, of which approximately 84% are seen a single time; 3.4% belongs to the top ten.

Material for sequencing was PBMCs or T cells enriched from blood (not recorded which). The clonotype was recovered from a woman aged 45 to 65 with acute COVID-19. The chain couples TRBV10-2 to TRBJ2-1; 10 nucleotides agree with TRBD2. The CDR3 region is CASRDIAGGNEQFF. CDR3 nucleotide sequence: TGCGCCAGCAGGGATATAGCGGGGGGCAATGAGCAGTTCTTC.